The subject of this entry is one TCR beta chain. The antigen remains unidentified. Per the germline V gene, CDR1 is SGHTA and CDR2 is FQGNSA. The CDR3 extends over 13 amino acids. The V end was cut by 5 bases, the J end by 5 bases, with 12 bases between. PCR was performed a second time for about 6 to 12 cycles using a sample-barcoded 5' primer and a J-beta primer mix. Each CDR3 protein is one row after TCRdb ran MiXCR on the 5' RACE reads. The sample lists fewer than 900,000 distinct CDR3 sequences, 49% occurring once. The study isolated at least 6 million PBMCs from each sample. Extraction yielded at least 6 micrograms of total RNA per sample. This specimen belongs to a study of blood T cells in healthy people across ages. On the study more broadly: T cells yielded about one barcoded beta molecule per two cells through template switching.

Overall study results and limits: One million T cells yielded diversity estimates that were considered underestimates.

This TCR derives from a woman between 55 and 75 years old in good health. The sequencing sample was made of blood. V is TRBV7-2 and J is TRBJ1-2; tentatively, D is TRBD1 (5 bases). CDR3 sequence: CASSGEGLYGYTF. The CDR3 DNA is TGTGCCAGCAGCGGAGAGGGACTTTATGGCTACACCTTC.